This entry lists 21 T cell receptor beta chains sequenced from one sample in a study of blood T cell repertoires in COVID-19. TCRdb keeps only in-frame clones here, not all; method: immunoSEQ multiplex PCR. The sample consists of 60,000 to 75,000 clones, about 87% of them appearing once. Sequencing was carried out using peripheral blood. These receptors were taken from a man over 45 with active COVID-19.

This clone has a handful of counts. V usage is TRBV3-1 (or the pseudogene TRBV3-2) and J usage is TRBJ1-1, with 8 bases that match TRBD1. The CDR3 runs to 14 residues. CDR1 and CDR2 from the germline V gene are LGHDT and YNNKEL (reference sequence). V lost 1 base to trimming and J lost 5 bases; unmatched junction nucleotides: 3. This CDR3 is CASSQGQGSTEAFF. The CDR3 bases are TGTGCCAGCAGCCAAGGACAGGGGTCTACTGAAGCTTTCTTT.

This clone was found once. V and J are TRBV13 and TRBJ2-1; no reliable D call. CDR3 length: 14 amino acids. With 5 bases removed from V and 9 bases from J, the gap between germline ends came to 17 bases. Germline CDR1 and CDR2: PRHDT and FYEKMQ (reference sequence). The DNA for the CDR3 is TGTGCCAGCAGCCTTAACGGCGGAAGAGGTGAGCAGTTCTTC. Amino acid sequence: CASSLNGGRGEQFF.

The J gene is TRBJ2-1, the V gene TRBV19; TRBD2 matches at 8 bases. The CDR3 is 18 residues long. The V gene end was trimmed by 0 bases and the J gene end by 0 bases; junction bases not matched to a gene: 7. CDR1 is LNHDA and CDR2 is SQIVND in the germline V gene (reference sequence). In DNA form, the CDR3 reads TGTGCCAGTAGTATAGACACTAGCGGAGTGGGCTCCTACAATGAGCAGTTCTTC. As protein: CASSIDTSGVGSYNEQFF.

The gene calls are TRBV9 and TRBJ2-1; TRBD2 matches at 8 bases. CDR3 length: 16 amino acids. V trimming: 3 bases; J trimming: 2 bases; junction bases outside the gene matches: 7. Germline CDR1 SGDLS, CDR2 YYNGEE. This chain's CDR3 is CASSEVAGGTYNEQFF. The DNA of the CDR3 is TGTGCCAGCAGCGAGGTGGCGGGAGGCACCTACAATGAGCAGTTCTTC.

This chain uses TRBV6-5 with TRBJ2-7; tentatively, D is TRBD1 (7 bases). This CDR3 is 14 amino acids long. The V end lost 7 bases, the J end lost 0 bases, and 13 bases lay between the germline ends. Per germline, CDR1 MNHEY and CDR2 SVGAGI. CDR3 sequence (DNA): TGTGCCAGCAAGAGGGGGCGGGACTCCTACGAGCAGTACTTC. Amino acids: CASKRGRDSYEQYF.

The rearrangement joins TRBV30 to TRBJ1-1, with 7 bases matching TRBD1. This CDR3 spans 13 amino acids. Germline V gives CDR1 GTSNPN, CDR2 SVGIG (reference sequence). The ends lost 7 bases at V and 0 bases at J; junction bases unmatched: 5. For the CDR3, the DNA is TGTGCCTCCATGGGACAGATGAACACTGAAGCTTTCTTT. The encoded protein is CASMGQMNTEAFF.

This chain connects TRBV6-6 to TRBJ2-3, with D perhaps TRBD1 or TRBD2 (6 bases each). Germline CDR1 reads MNHNY; CDR2 reads SVGAGI (reference sequence). CDR3 size: 13 residues. The V and J ends lost 5 bases and 7 bases respectively, with 13 bases between them. CDR3 sequence (DNA): TGTGCCAGCAGTCGCGGGGACACGAATACGCAGTATTTT. This codes for CASSRGDTNTQYF.

This chain joins TRBV7-2 and TRBJ2-7; maybe TRBD2 (6 bases). The CDR3 length is 14 residues. Germline-derived CDR1 and CDR2 are SGHTA and FQGNSA. V gave up 7 bases and J gave up 2 bases, with 15 bases separating them. The CDR3 region has the DNA TGTGCCAGCACTTCCACGGCGGGACCCTACGAGCAGTACTTC. Residues: CASTSTAGPYEQYF.

The chain combines TRBV15 with TRBJ1-2; TRBD1 aligns across 8 bases. Germline lookup yields CDR1 LNHNV and CDR2 YYDKDF (reference sequence). With V trimmed by 1 base and J by 4 bases, 8 bases remained unmatched. The CDR3 length is 16 residues. The CDR3: CATSRGGTGKGYGYTF. In nucleotides, the CDR3 is TGTGCCACCAGCAGAGGAGGGACAGGAAAGGGCTATGGCTACACCTTC. The full variable domain, with the rest looked up from reference TRBV15 and TRBJ1-2, is DAMVIQNPRYQVTQFGKPVTLSCSQTLNHNVMYWYQQKSSQAPKLLFHYYDKDFNNEADTPDNFQSRRPNTSFCFLDIRSPGLGDTAMYLCATSRGGTGKGYGYTFGSGTRLTVV.

The J gene is TRBJ2-3, the V gene TRBV7-9; D may be TRBD2 (6 bases). V lost 5 bases, J lost 0 bases, and 9 bases lay in between. The CDR3 spans 14 residues. The V gene's germline CDR1 is SEHNR and CDR2 FQNEAQ (reference sequence). The CDR3 loop reads CASSLGLSTDTQYF. The DNA for the CDR3 is TGTGCCAGCAGCCTCGGACTAAGCACAGATACGCAGTATTTT.

The genes are TRBV21-1 and TRBJ2-5; the table's TRBD1 call for D was not verified on the DNA. TRBV21-1 is marked as a pseudogene. There are 17 residues in the CDR3. In DNA, the CDR3 is TGTGCCAGCAGCAAAACGGAGACAGGGGGCGTGATAGAGACCCAGTACTTC. Amino acids: CASSKTETGGVIETQYF.

The rearrangement uses TRBV6-2 or TRBV6-3 and TRBJ1-5, with 7 positions matching TRBD1. After removal of 4 bases from V and 5 bases from J, the junction contained 8 bases not matched to a gene. The length of the CDR3 is 15 residues. Per germline, CDR1 MNHEY and CDR2 SVGEGT. The CDR3 loop is CASSSGRGDYQPQHF. The CDR3 coding sequence is TGTGCCAGCAGTTCCGGCAGGGGGGATTATCAGCCCCAGCATTTT.

The gene calls are TRBV5-1 and TRBJ2-1; 11 positions agree with TRBD2. The CDR3 has 15 amino acids. In germline, CDR1 is SGHRS, CDR2 YFSETQ. The V gene end was trimmed by 0 bases and the J gene end by 5 bases; junction bases not matched to a gene: 1. The CDR3, as DNA: TGCGCCAGCAGCTTGGTAGCGGGAGGGGACAATGAGCAGTTCTTC. Its translation is CASSLVAGGDNEQFF.

This clone was recorded only once. The chain carries TRBV9 and TRBJ2-7; 8 bases match TRBD1. The germline V gene encodes CDR1 SGDLS and CDR2 YYNGEE. The CDR3 runs 15 residues. V was clipped by 0 bases and J by 2 bases; unmatched bases: 4. Written as DNA, the CDR3 is TGTGCCAGCAGCGTAGGGGGGACAGGAACCTACGAGCAGTACTTC. Its protein is CASSVGGTGTYEQYF. The whole variable domain, filled in from reference TRBV9 and TRBJ2-7, reads DSGVTQTPKHLITATGQRVTLRCSPRSGDLSVYWYQQSLDQGLQFLIQYYNGEERAKGNILERFSAQQFPDLHSELNLSSLELGDSALYFCASSVGGTGTYEQYFGPGTRLTVT.

Written as DNA, the CDR3 is TGCGCCAGCAGGACTCAGTCGGGGGGAAACACCATATATTTT. Protein sequence: CASRTQSGGNTIYF. The chain recombines TRBV5-1 with TRBJ1-3; D not certain. The germline V and J ends were trimmed by 5 bases and 4 bases, with 13 bases remaining between them. The CDR3 has 14 amino acids. The germline CDR1 and CDR2 sequences are SGHRS and YFSETQ. Based on the CDR3 plus reference TRBV5-1 and TRBJ1-3, the full variable domain is KAGVTQTPRYLIKTRGQQVTLSCSPISGHRSVSWYQQTPGQGLQFLFEYFSETQRNKGNFPGRFSGRQFSNSRSEMNVSTLELGDSALYLCASRTQSGGNTIYFGEGSWLTVV.

The chain combines TRBV3-1 (or the pseudogene TRBV3-2) with TRBJ2-2; D remains unclear. Per the germline V gene, CDR1 is LGHDT and CDR2 is YNNKEL (reference sequence). The CDR3 runs 13 residues. V was clipped by 1 base and J by 6 bases, with 6 bases between them. The CDR3 DNA sequence: TGTGCCAGCAGCCAAGTTCAGTCCGGGGAGCTGTTTTTT. This codes for CASSQVQSGELFF.

This rearrangement joins TRBV29-1 to TRBJ2-7; perhaps TRBD2 as D (6 bases). Between the trimmed V and J ends, which lost 7 bases and 1 base, there was a span of 23 bases. This CDR3 spans 16 amino acids. Germline-derived CDR1 and CDR2 are SQVTM and ANQGSEA. The CDR3 reads CSAMTGDRGSSYEQYF. As DNA, the CDR3 is TGCAGCGCAATGACGGGGGATCGGGGCAGTTCCTACGAGCAGTACTTC.

The chain employs TRBV29-1 and TRBJ2-1; D uncertain. The CDR3 length is 10 residues. Trimming removed 2 bases at V and 8 bases at J, with 4 bases between. The germline gives CDR1 SQVTM, CDR2 ANQGSEA. CDR3 protein: CSVEIYEQFF. The DNA for the CDR3 is TGCAGCGTTGAAATCTATGAGCAGTTCTTC.

The J gene is TRBJ1-5, the V gene TRBV6-6; no clear D gene. Between the trimmed V and J ends, which lost 6 bases and 4 bases, there was a span of 10 bases. Germline CDR1 is MNHNY and CDR2 is SVGAGI (reference sequence). The CDR3 length is 13 residues. In DNA, the CDR3 is TGTGCCAGCAGGGAAGACGGGAATCAGCCCCAGCATTTT. The encoded protein is CASREDGNQPQHF.

The chain employs TRBV5-1 and TRBJ2-1, with TRBD2 identical over 7 bases. The V gene end was trimmed by 0 bases and the J gene end by 8 bases; junction bases not matched to a gene: 8. Per germline, CDR1 SGHRS and CDR2 YFSETQ. The CDR3 runs to 15 residues. The CDR3 DNA reads TGCGCCAGCAGCTTGGATGGGGGGAGGGCGGATGAGCAGTTCTTC. It specifies CASSLDGGRADEQFF.

The chain carries TRBV13 and TRBJ2-3; TRBD2 matches at 16 bases. V gave up 2 bases and J gave up 6 bases; unmatched junction bases: 17. Germline assignment: CDR1 PRHDT and CDR2 FYEKMQ (reference sequence). This CDR3 is 21 amino acids long. CDR3 bases: TGTGCCAGCAGCTTAACCCCCTACCCTTTGGGACTAGCGGGAGGGACCGATACGCAGTATTTT. This encodes CASSLTPYPLGLAGGTDTQYF.